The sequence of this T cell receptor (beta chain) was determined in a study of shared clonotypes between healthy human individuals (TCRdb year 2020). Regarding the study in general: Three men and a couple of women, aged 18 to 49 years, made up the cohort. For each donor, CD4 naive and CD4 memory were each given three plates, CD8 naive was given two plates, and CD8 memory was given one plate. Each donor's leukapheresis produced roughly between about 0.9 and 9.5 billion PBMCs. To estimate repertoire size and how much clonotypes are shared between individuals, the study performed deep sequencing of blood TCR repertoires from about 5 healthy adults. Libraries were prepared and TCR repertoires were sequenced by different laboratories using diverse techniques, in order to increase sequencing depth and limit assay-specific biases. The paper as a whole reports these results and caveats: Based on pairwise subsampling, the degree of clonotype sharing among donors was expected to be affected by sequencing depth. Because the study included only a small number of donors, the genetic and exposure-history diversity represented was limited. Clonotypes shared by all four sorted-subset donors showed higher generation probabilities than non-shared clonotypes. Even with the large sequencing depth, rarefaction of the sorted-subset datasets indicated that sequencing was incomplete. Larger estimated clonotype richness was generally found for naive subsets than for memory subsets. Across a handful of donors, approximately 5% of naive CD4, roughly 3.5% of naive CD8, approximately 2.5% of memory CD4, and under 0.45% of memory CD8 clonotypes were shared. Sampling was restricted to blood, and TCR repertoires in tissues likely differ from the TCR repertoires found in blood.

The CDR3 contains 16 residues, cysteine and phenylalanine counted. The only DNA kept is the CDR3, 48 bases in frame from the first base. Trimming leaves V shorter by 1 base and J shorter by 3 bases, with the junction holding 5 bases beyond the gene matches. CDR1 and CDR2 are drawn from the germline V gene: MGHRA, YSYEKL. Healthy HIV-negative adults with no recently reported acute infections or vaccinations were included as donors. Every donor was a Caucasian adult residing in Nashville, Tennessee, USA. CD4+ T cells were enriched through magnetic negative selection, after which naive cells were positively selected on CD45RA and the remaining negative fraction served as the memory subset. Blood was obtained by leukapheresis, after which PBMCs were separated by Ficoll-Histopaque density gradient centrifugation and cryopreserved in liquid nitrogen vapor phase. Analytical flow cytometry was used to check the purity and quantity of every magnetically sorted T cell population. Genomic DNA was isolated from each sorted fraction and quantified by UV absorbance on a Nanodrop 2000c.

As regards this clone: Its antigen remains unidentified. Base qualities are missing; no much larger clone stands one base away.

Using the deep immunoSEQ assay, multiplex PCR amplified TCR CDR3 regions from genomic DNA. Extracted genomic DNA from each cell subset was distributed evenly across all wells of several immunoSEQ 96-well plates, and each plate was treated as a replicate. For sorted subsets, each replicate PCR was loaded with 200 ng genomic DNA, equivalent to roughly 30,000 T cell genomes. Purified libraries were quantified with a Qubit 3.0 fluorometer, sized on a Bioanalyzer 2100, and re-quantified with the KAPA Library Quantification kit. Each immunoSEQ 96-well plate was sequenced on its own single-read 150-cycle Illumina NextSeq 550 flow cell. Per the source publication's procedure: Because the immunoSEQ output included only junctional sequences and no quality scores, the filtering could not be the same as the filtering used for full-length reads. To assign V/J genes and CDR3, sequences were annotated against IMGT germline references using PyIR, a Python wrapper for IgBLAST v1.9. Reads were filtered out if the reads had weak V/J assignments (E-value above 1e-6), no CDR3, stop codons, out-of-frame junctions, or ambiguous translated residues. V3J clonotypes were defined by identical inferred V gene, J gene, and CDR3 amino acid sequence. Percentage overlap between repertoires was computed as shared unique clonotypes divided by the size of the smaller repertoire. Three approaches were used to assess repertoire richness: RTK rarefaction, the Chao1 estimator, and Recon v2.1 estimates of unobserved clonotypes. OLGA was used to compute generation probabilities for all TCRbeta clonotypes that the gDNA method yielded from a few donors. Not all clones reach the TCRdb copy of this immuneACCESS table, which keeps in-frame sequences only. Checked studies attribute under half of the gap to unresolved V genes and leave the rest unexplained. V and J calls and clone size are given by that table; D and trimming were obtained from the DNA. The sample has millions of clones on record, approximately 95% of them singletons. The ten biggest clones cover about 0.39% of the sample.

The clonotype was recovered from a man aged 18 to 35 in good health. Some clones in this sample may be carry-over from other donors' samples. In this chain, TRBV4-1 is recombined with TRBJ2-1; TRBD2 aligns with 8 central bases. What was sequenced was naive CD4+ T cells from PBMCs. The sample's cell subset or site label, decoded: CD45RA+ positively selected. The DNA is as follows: TGCGCCAGCAGCCAAGCGGCGGGAGGTTTCTACAATGAGCAGTTCTTC. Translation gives CASSQAAGGFYNEQFF.